The 24 T cell receptor beta chains below were found in one sample sequenced in a study of response to subunit inactivated influenza vaccine. TCRdb independently ran MiXCR on the RT-PCR reads; one entry per CDR3 protein. The sample has around 850,000 distinct CDR3 sequences, roughly 20% seen once. The input for sequencing was PBMCs from blood, taken 4 to 6 days after vaccination. These receptors all stem from a man aged 50 or older who received an inactivated influenza vaccine.

This clonotype was counted a few times. The chain uses TRBV15 and TRBJ2-6; D ambiguous. Germline V gene sequence: CDR1 LNHNV, CDR2 YYDKDF (reference sequence). The V gene lost 6 bases and the J gene lost 0 bases, with 9 bases spanning the gap. The CDR3 spans 15 residues. This chain's CDR3 is CATSVTLSGANVLTF. CDR3 bases: TGTGCCACCAGTGTTACCCTCTCTGGGGCCAACGTCCTGACTTTC.

There are many counts of this clonotype. This rearrangement joins TRBV29-1 to TRBJ1-1; TRBD1 might be the D (5 bases). Trimming pared 4 bases from V and 10 bases from J, leaving 16 bases between. The V gene's germline CDR1 is SQVTM and CDR2 ANQGSEA. The CDR3 sequence is 12 residues long. The CDR3 protein is CSVVGATHGAFF. The CDR3 DNA follows: TGCAGCGTTGTAGGGGCGACCCATGGAGCTTTCTTT. The whole variable domain, remainder taken from reference TRBV29-1 and TRBJ1-1, is SAVISQKPSRDICQRGTSLTIQCQVDSQVTMMFWYRQQPGQSLTLIATANQGSEATYESGFVIDKFPISRPNLTFSTLTVSNMSPEDSSIYLCSVVGATHGAFFGQGTRLTVV.

The rearrangement joins TRBV11-1 to TRBJ2-1; TRBD2 might be the D (6 bases). With 2 bases removed from V and 2 bases from J, the gap between germline ends came to 25 bases. Germline values: CDR1 SGHAT, CDR2 FQDESV (reference sequence). The CDR3 sequence is 20 residues long. In DNA form, the CDR3 reads TGTGCCAGCAGCTTATGGGGGACTGGCCTTAGCGGAGCGGCCTACAATGAGCAGTTCTTC. As protein: CASSLWGTGLSGAAYNEQFF.

Only a few counts were recorded for this clonotype. The chain employs TRBV7-3 and TRBJ2-1; D assignment may be TRBD1 or TRBD2 (5 bases each). Per the germline V gene, CDR1 is SGHTA and CDR2 is FQGTGA. V lost 5 bases and J 4 bases, leaving 18 bases between the germline ends. The CDR3 totals 16 residues. The CDR3 nucleotides read TGTGCCAGCAGCCCCCTTGCCGGGACGCGTTACAATGAGCAGTTCTTC. Residues: CASSPLAGTRYNEQFF. Full variable domain (outside the CDR3, taken from reference TRBV7-3 and TRBJ2-1): GAGVSQTPSNKVTEKGKYVELRCDPISGHTALYWYRQSLGQGPEFLIYFQGTGAADDSGLPNDRFFAVRPEGSVSTLKIQRTERGDSAVYLCASSPLAGTRYNEQFFGPGTRLTVL.

The chain couples TRBV12-3 or TRBV12-4 to TRBJ2-7, with D possibly being TRBD2 (6 bases). The CDR3 is 14 residues long. V lost 4 bases and J lost 3, with 13 bases in between. CDR3 loop: CASSSAGTSYEQYF. As DNA, the CDR3 is TGTGCCAGCAGTTCCGCGGGAACTAGCTACGAGCAGTACTTC.

This clonotype was recorded many times. The gene calls are TRBV29-1 and TRBJ2-1; the D gene is possibly TRBD1 (5 bases). CDR3 length: 11 residues. Trimming shortened V by 7 bases and J by 9 bases, and 13 bases separated the two germline ends. Germline V lookup: CDR1 SQVTM, CDR2 ANQGSEA. CDR3 amino acids: CSAFQGGEQFF. As DNA, the CDR3 is TGCAGCGCATTCCAGGGTGGTGAGCAGTTCTTC.

The chain's CDR3 is CASSLHRLGNSGNTIYF. CDR3 DNA: TGTGCCAGCAGCTTACATAGGTTAGGGAACTCTGGAAACACCATATATTTT. The chain has TRBV7-2 and TRBJ1-3; D gene uncertain. V was shortened by 2 bases and J by 0 bases, with 14 bases between the two germline ends. The CDR3 runs 17 residues. Looked up from germline, CDR1 is SGHTA and CDR2 is FQGNSA.

This rearrangement joins TRBV4-3 to TRBJ2-5; TRBD2 is a possible D gene (6 bases). This CDR3 has 16 amino acids. V lost 0 bases, J lost 1 base, and 12 bases lay in between. Germline assignment: CDR1 LGHNA and CDR2 YSLEER. The CDR3: CASSQDLPGGQETQYF. CDR3 DNA: TGCGCCAGCAGCCAAGATCTACCCGGGGGCCAAGAGACCCAGTACTTC.

Ten or more counts support this clonotype. The chain has TRBV7-8 and TRBJ1-6; D is uncertain. CDR1 is SGHVS, CDR2 FQNEAQ, per germline. The CDR3 extends over 14 amino acids. V was pared by 5 bases and J by 6 bases, with 11 bases between. CDR3 DNA sequence: TGTGCCAGCAGCCCCGCGGGTCTTAATTCACCCCTCCACTTT. Protein sequence: CASSPAGLNSPLHF.

This clonotype was seen ten or more times. J is TRBJ2-1 and V is TRBV10-3; TRBD2 is a possible D gene (7 bases). V gave up 11 bases and J gave up 6 bases, with 26 bases separating them. The CDR3 totals 16 residues. Germline loops: CDR1 ENHRY, CDR2 SYGVKD. The DNA for the CDR3 is TGTGCCGCGGGCGCGACTAGCTCCTTAGGGGGCAATGAGCAGTTCTTC. Translating gives CAAGATSSLGGNEQFF.

The rearrangement joins TRBV29-1 to TRBJ2-1; D is unclear. The CDR3 has 14 residues. The V and J ends lost 1 base and 4 bases respectively, with 11 bases between them. Per the germline V gene, CDR1 is SQVTM and CDR2 is ANQGSEA. CDR3: CSVEGLVSYNEQFF. Written as DNA, the CDR3 is TGCAGCGTTGAAGGTTTGGTATCTTACAATGAGCAGTTCTTC.

The chain couples TRBV5-1 to TRBJ2-3, with 8 bases matching TRBD1. Trimming at V came to 0 bases and at J to 2 bases, leaving 5 bases not matched to a gene. The CDR3 spans 16 residues. CDR1 is SGHRS and CDR2 is YFSETQ in the germline V gene. In nucleotides, the CDR3 is TGCGCCAGCAGCTTGGCGGACAGGGCCCACACAGATACGCAGTATTTT. As protein: CASSLADRAHTDTQYF.

This clonotype was counted between two and nine times. The rearrangement links TRBV5-6 to TRBJ2-5; 14 bases are shared with TRBD2. The germline V gene has CDR1 SGHDT and CDR2 YYEEEE. The ends lost 4 bases at V and 4 bases at J; junction bases unmatched: 6. This CDR3 spans 16 amino acids. The DNA for the CDR3 is TGTGCCAGCAGCAAGACTAGCGGGGGGGCCGGAGAGACCCAGTACTTC. Translating it yields CASSKTSGGAGETQYF.

J is TRBJ2-2 and V is TRBV5-1, with 10 bases aligning to TRBD2. J was trimmed by 5 bases and V by 6 bases; bases with no gene match: 4. Germline V CDR1 and CDR2: SGHRS, YFSETQ. This CDR3 region has 14 residues. The CDR3 sequence is CASIAGGRTGELFF. For the CDR3, the DNA is TGCGCCAGCATAGCGGGAGGCCGTACCGGGGAGCTGTTTTTT.

This clonotype has more than one count but fewer than ten. The chain links TRBV4-2 to TRBJ1-1; no clear D. V was shortened by 1 base and J by 2 bases, with 5 bases between the two germline ends. This CDR3 region has 13 residues. Germline-derived CDR1 and CDR2 are LGHNA and YNFKEQ. The CDR3 DNA follows: TGTGCCAGCAGCCAAGCCCACAACACTGAAGCTTTCTTT. Its protein product is CASSQAHNTEAFF.

CDR3: CASSLSSGTGGSEQYF. The CDR3 coding sequence is TGTGCCAGCAGTTTAAGTTCCGGGACAGGGGGCAGCGAGCAGTACTTC. V is TRBV28 and J is TRBJ2-7, with 12 nucleotides matching TRBD1. The germline V gene has CDR1 MDHEN and CDR2 SYDVKM. After removal of 2 bases from V and 6 bases from J, the junction contained 8 bases not matched to a gene. The CDR3 runs to 16 residues.

This clonotype was found many times. The chain recombines TRBV7-8 with TRBJ1-5; 10 bases align to TRBD1. Trimming at V came to 2 bases and at J to 2 bases, leaving 9 bases not matched to a gene. This CDR3 has 18 residues. Germline V gives CDR1 SGHVS, CDR2 FQNEAQ. CDR3 region: CASSLRRRGQGGNQPQHF. The CDR3 DNA follows: TGTGCCAGCAGCTTACGGAGGAGAGGACAGGGGGGCAATCAGCCCCAGCATTTT.

The V call is TRBV30, the J call TRBJ1-4, with 8 nucleotides matching TRBD1. From germline, CDR1 is GTSNPN and CDR2 SVGIG (reference sequence). V gave up 1 base and J gave up 8 bases; unmatched junction bases: 6. The CDR3 spans 14 residues. The CDR3 nucleotides are TGTGCCTGGAGTGAGGGCAGGGGGCAAGAAAAACTGTTTTTT. This gives the protein CAWSEGRGQEKLFF.

This clonotype was counted at least ten times. This chain connects TRBV5-6 to TRBJ2-7; TRBD1 matches at 9 bases. Trimming took 4 bases from V and 3 from J; bases not matched to a gene: 11. Germline V gene sequence: CDR1 SGHDT, CDR2 YYEEEE. This CDR3 is 16 amino acids long. The CDR3, as DNA: TGTGCCAGCAGCCTCGAGTGGGGACAGGGCGGCTACGAGCAGTACTTC. The encoded protein is CASSLEWGQGGYEQYF.

The rearrangement uses TRBV11-2 and TRBJ2-3; 8 bases fit TRBD2. The V segment lost 5 bases and the J segment 4 bases; nucleotides outside the gene matches: 17. The germline V gene encodes CDR1 SGHAT and CDR2 FQNNGV. The CDR3 is made up of 18 amino acids. The CDR3 reads CASSDLWGEREPPDTQYF. Written as DNA, the CDR3 is TGTGCCAGCAGCGATCTCTGGGGTGAGCGGGAGCCGCCAGATACGCAGTATTTT.

The rearrangement joins TRBV7-9 to TRBJ1-1; TRBD1 might be the D (6 bases). Looked up from germline, CDR1 is SEHNR and CDR2 is FQNEAQ (reference sequence). Trimming took off 4 bases at V and 0 bases at J, with 12 bases between the two ends. The CDR3 has 15 residues. CDR3 sequence reads: CASSSQGGLNTEAFF. Here the CDR3 DNA reads TGTGCCAGCAGCTCACAGGGTGGCTTGAACACTGAAGCTTTCTTT.

The chain combines TRBV6-2 or TRBV6-3 with TRBJ2-7, with TRBD2 matching over 8 bases. Germline assignment: CDR1 MNHEY and CDR2 SVGEGT. V was clipped by 2 bases and J by 6 bases; unmatched bases: 6. The CDR3 is 14 residues long. The CDR3: CASSYPLTSGEQYF. The CDR3 DNA is TGTGCCAGCAGTTACCCTCTTACTAGCGGCGAGCAGTACTTC.

This rearrangement joins TRBV29-1 to TRBJ2-7, with TRBD2 identical over 7 bases. The germline gives CDR1 SQVTM, CDR2 ANQGSEA. Trimming took 7 bases from V and 5 from J; bases not matched to a gene: 11. The CDR3 extends over 13 amino acids. The CDR3 reads CSAGGLGVNEQYF. The DNA for the CDR3 is TGCAGCGCCGGCGGACTAGGGGTGAACGAGCAGTACTTC.

On this clonotype: A much larger clone is a single base away; this may be a read error. This sequence joins TRBV6-5 and TRBJ1-3, with D unresolved. Germline-derived CDR1 and CDR2 are MNHEY and SVGAGI. The CDR3 totals 12 residues. The DNA of the CDR3 is TGTGCCAGCGGCCCTTCTGGAAACACCATGTATTTT. Translation: CASGPSGNTMYF.